Reported below is one TCR beta chain. The PCR made use of 60 Vbeta and 13 Jbeta primers. Sequencing used immunoSEQ multiplex PCR; TCRdb keeps in-frame clones, though not all of them. The table includes 100,000 to 150,000 clones, about two thirds detected once. This CDR3 comprises 16 residues. The germline V and J ends were trimmed by 3 bases and 0 bases, with 14 bases remaining between them. CDR1 is MDHEN and CDR2 is SYDVKM in the germline V gene. The sample belongs to a study of cytomegalovirus exposure and HLA in healthy donors. Sequencing was done on a sample of PBMCs. The chain links TRBV28 to TRBJ2-5; D perhaps matches TRBD1 (6 bases). The TCR originated in a man between 25 and 39 years old in good health and CMV-seronegative. CDR3 in amino acids: CASSLVGAYHQETQYF. As DNA, the CDR3 is TGTGCCAGCAGTTTGGTGGGGGCGTACCACCAAGAGACCCAGTACTTC.